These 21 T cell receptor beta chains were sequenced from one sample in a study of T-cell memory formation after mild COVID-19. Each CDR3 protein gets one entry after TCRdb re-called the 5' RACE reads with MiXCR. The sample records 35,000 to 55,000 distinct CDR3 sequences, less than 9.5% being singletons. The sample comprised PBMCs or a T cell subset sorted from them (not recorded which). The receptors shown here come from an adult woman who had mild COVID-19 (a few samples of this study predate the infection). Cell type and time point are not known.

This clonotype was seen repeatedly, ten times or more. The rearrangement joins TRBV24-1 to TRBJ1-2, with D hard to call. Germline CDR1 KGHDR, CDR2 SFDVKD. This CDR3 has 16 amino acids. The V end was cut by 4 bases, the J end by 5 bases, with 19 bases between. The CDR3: CATSDPGREGPYGYTF. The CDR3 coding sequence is TGTGCCACCAGTGACCCCGGGCGGGAAGGGCCGTATGGCTACACCTTC.

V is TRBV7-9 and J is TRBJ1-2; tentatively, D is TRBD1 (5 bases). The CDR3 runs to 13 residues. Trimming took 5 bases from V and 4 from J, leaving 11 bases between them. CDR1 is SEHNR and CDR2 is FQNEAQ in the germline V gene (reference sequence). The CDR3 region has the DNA TGTGCCAGCAGCCGTGACAGCCTCTATGGCTACACCTTC. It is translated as CASSRDSLYGYTF. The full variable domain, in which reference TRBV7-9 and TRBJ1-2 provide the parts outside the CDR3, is DTGVSQNPRHKITKRGQNVTFRCDPISEHNRLYWYRQTLGQGPEFLTYFQNEAQLEKSRLLSDRFSAERPKGSFSTLEIQRTEQGDSAMYLCASSRDSLYGYTFGSGTRLTVV.

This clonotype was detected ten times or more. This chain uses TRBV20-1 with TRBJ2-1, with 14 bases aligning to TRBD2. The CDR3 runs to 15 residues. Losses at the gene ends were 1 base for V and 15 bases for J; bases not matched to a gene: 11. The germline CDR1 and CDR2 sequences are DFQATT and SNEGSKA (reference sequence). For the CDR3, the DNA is TGCAGTGCTAGAGCCCCCGGACTAGCGGGAGGTTTGCGGTTCTTC. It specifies CSARAPGLAGGLRFF.

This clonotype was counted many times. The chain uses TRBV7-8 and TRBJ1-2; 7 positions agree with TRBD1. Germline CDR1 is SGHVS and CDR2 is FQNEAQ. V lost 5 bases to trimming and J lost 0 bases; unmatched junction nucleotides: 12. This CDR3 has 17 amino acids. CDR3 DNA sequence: TGTGCCAGCAGCCCAGACAGGGATTCCAAGGCTAACTATGGCTACACCTTC. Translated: CASSPDRDSKANYGYTF.

The DNA of the CDR3 is TGTGCCATCAGCCAAGGACAGTTTAACTATGGCTACACCTTC. It encodes CAISQGQFNYGYTF. The chain recombines TRBV10-3 with TRBJ1-2; tentatively, D is TRBD1 (6 bases). The CDR3 totals 14 residues. Germline loops: CDR1 ENHRY, CDR2 SYGVKD. Trimming left V 6 bases short and J 1 base short, with 12 bases between.

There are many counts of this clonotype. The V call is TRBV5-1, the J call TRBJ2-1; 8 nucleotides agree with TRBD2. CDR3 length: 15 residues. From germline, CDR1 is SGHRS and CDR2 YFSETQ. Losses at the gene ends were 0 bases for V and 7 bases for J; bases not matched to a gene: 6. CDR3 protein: CASSLEGTRKNEQFF. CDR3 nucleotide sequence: TGCGCCAGCAGCTTGGAGGGGACTAGGAAGAATGAGCAGTTCTTC.

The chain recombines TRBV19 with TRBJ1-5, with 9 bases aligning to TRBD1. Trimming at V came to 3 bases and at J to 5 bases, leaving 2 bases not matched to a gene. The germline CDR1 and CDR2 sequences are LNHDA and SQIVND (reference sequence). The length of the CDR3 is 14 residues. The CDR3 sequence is CASSIWTGDQPQHF. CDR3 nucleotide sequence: TGTGCCAGTAGTATTTGGACAGGGGATCAGCCCCAGCATTTT.

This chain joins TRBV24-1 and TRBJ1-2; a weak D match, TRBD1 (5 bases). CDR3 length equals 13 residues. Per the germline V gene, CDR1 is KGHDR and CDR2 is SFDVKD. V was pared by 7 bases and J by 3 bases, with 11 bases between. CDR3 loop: CATRGGPDYGYTF. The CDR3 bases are TGTGCCACCAGGGGGGGACCAGACTATGGCTACACCTTC.

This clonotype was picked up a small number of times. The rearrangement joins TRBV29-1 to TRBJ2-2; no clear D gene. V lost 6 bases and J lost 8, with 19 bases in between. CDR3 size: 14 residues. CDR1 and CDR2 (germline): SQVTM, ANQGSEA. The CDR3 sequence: CSVRSDPPTGELFF. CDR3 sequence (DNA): TGCAGCGTCCGGTCTGACCCCCCCACTGGGGAGCTGTTTTTT.

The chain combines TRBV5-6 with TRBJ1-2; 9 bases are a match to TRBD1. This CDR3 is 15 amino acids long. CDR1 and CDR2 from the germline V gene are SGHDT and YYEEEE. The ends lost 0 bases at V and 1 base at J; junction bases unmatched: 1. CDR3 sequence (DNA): TGTGCCAGCAGCTTGGCGGGACAGGGTAACTATGGCTACACCTTC. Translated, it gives CASSLAGQGNYGYTF.

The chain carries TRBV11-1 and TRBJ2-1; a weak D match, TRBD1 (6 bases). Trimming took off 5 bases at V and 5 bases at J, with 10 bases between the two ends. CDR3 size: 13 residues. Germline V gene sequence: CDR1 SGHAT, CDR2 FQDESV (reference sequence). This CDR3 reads CASSGQGNNEQFF. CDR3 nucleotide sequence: TGTGCCAGCAGCGGGCAGGGGAACAATGAGCAGTTCTTC.

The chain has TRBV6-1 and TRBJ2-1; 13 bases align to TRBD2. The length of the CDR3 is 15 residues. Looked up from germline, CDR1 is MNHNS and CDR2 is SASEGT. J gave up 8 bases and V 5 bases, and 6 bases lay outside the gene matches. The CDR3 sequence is CASSLTSGGGHEQFF. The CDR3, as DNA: TGTGCCAGCAGTCTAACTAGCGGGGGGGGGCATGAGCAGTTCTTC.

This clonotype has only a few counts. CDR3 sequence: CASRPTSGDYNEQFF. The CDR3 DNA reads TGTGCCAGCAGGCCGACTAGCGGGGACTACAATGAGCAGTTCTTC. This chain links TRBV4-2 with TRBJ2-1; 11 nucleotides line up with TRBD2. This CDR3 spans 15 amino acids. Germline CDR1 LGHNA, CDR2 YNFKEQ. Losses at the gene ends were 6 bases for V and 3 bases for J; bases not matched to a gene: 4.

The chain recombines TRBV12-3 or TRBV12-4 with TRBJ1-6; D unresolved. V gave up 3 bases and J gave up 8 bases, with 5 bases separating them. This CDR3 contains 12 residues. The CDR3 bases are TGTGCCAGCAGTTTCAAGGATTCACCCCTCCACTTT. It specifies CASSFKDSPLHF.

In nucleotides, the CDR3 is TGTGCCAGCTCACCCCAGCGAGGAGCCGGGACAGGGTTCGGGGAGCTGTTTTTT. Its translation is CASSPQRGAGTGFGELFF. The chain recombines TRBV18 with TRBJ2-2; 9 bases match TRBD1. Germline-derived CDR1 and CDR2 are KGHSH and LQKENI. The J segment lost 7 bases and the V segment lost 3 bases, leaving 15 bases of the junction unmatched. The CDR3 contains 18 residues.

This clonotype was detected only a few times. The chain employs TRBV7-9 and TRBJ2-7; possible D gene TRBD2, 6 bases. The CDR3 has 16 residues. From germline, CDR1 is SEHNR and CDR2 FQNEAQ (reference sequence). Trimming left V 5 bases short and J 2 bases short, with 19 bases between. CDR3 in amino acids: CASSLSNGGLTYEQYF. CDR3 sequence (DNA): TGTGCCAGCAGCCTGAGCAACGGGGGACTGACCTACGAGCAGTACTTC. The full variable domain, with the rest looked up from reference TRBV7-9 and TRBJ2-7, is DTGVSQNPRHKITKRGQNVTFRCDPISEHNRLYWYRQTLGQGPEFLTYFQNEAQLEKSRLLSDRFSAERPKGSFSTLEIQRTEQGDSAMYLCASSLSNGGLTYEQYFGPGTRLTVT.

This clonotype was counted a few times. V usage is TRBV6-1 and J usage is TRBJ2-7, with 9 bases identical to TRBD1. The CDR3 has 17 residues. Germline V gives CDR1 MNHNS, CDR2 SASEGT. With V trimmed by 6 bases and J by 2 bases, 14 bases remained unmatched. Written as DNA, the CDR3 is TGTGCCAGCAGGCGGATTACAGGGGGCGGAATGGCCTACGAGCAGTACTTC. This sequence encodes CASRRITGGGMAYEQYF.

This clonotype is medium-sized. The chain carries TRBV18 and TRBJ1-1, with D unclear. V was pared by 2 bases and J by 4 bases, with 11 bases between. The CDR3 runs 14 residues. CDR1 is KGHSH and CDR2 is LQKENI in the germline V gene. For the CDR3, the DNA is TGTGCCAGCTCACCATCCCCTGCCCTCACTGAAGCTTTCTTT. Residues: CASSPSPALTEAFF.

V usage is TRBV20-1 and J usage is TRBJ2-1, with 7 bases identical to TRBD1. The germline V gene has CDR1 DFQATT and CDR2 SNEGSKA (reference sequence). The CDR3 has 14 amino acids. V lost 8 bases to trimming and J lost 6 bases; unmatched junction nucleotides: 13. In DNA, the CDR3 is TGCAGTACCGACAGGGTGTCCACCCTCAATGAGCAGTTCTTC. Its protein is CSTDRVSTLNEQFF.

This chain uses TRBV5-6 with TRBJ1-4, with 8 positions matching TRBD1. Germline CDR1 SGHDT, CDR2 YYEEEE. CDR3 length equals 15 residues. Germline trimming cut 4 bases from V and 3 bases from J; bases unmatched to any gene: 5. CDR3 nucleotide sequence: TGTGCCAGCAGCAGACAGGGGACTGCTAATGAAAAACTGTTTTTT. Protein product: CASSRQGTANEKLFF.

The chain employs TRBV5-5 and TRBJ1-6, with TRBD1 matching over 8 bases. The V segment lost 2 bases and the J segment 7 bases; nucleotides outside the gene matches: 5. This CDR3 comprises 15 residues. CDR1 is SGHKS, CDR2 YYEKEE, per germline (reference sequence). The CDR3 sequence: CASSFGQGFNSPLHF. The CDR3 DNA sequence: TGTGCCAGCAGCTTCGGACAGGGTTTCAATTCACCCCTCCACTTT. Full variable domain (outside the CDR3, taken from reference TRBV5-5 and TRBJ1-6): DAGVTQSPTHLIKTRGQQVTLRCSPISGHKSVSWYQQVLGQGPQFIFQYYEKEERGRGNFPDRFSARQFPNYSSELNVNALLLGDSALYLCASSFGQGFNSPLHFGNGTRLTVT.